This T cell receptor (beta chain) stems from a study of T cells in Graves' hyperthyroidism and ophthalmopathy. Study outcomes and limitations: The blood repertoire included most of the expanded thyroid clonotypes above 0.001. The authors' 13 V-J model separated ophthalmopathy from stable hyperthyroidism.

Template material for amplifying TCR beta CDR3 regions consisted of RNA transcripts. The HTBI primer set was used in a first-round RT-PCR of the TCR CDR3. TCRdb reanalysed the multiplex PCR reads using MiXCR and keeps one entry per CDR3 protein. In the table there are about 350,000 distinct CDR3 sequences, 12% to 15% of which are singletons. In regard to this clonotype: The antigen remains unidentified.

Germline-derived CDR1 and CDR2 are SEHNR and FQNEAQ (reference sequence). The CDR3 is 16 amino acids. Trimming took 2 bases from V and 0 from J; bases not matched to a gene: 4. Inclusion characteristics of ophthalmopathy patients comprised a Clinical Activity Score of at least 3, a NOSPECS grade of at least 4, and duration under 3 months. The PBMCs were taken from 10 ml of fresh peripheral blood. The genes are TRBV7-9 and TRBJ2-1, with TRBD1 matching 7 bases. Input material: blood. The receptor's source is a woman in her sixties with Graves' ophthalmopathy. The CDR3 region is CASSLYRDSSYNEQFF. In DNA, the CDR3 is TGTGCCAGCAGCTTATACCGGGACAGCTCCTACAATGAGCAGTTCTTC.